This is a list of T cell receptor beta chains from one sample in a study of blood T cell repertoires in COVID-19. Method: immunoSEQ multiplex PCR; TCRdb's copy keeps in-frame clones and lacks some. Of 250,000 to 300,000 clones in the sample, 80% to 85% were seen once. The material sequenced was PBMCs or T cells enriched from blood (not recorded which). All receptors derive from a man between 35 and 55 years old who had been exposed to COVID-19. Both conserved end residues are trimmed from each CDR3. Size values are once, few and many counts, or a class for expanded clones, and some rows have none.

clone size	V gene	J gene	CDR3 protein
-	TRBV9	TRBJ2-1	ASSETSGSRNEQF
-	TRBV7-9	TRBJ1-2	ASSRDSLNYGYT
-	TRBV5-4	TRBJ2-1	ASSKGLAGGVVGEQF
-	TRBV6-5	TRBJ2-1	ASSFRLADYRGF
-	TRBV7-6	TRBJ1-6	ASSPRGAGSYNSPLH
-	TRBV6-5	TRBJ1-1	ASSYFARVNTEAF
-	TRBV6-5	TRBJ2-2	ASSYTPAGGTGELF
-	TRBV7-8	TRBJ2-2	ASSPSNTGELF
-	TRBV4-2	TRBJ2-7	ASSQDPGDSYEQY
-	TRBV6-6	TRBJ1-1	ASSYVGVEAF
-	TRBV10-2	TRBJ1-2	ASSEDPGQQFNYGYT
-	TRBV7-3	TRBJ1-4	ASSATGQDNEKLF
-	TRBV29-1	TRBJ2-7	SVPGTGRHEQY
-	TRBV29-1	TRBJ2-1	SVEGGSSYNEQF
-	TRBV19	TRBJ2-3	ASKNSPYTDTQY
few	TRBV23-1	TRBJ2-1	ASRYQEDEQF
-	TRBV9	TRBJ1-2	ASSPRQASYGYT
-	TRBV6-1	TRBJ1-1	ASSELGRGRTF
-	TRBV4-1	TRBJ2-7	ASSQAAGPGEQY
-	TRBV5-1	TRBJ2-5	ASSLGTTPRETQY
-	TRBV19	TRBJ2-5	ASSPSEETQY
-	TRBV30	TRBJ1-6	AWSYSSYNSPLH
-	TRBV7-9	TRBJ2-2	ASSTGQAHTGELF
-	TRBV5-6	TRBJ2-7	ASSLAGVSYEQY
-	TRBV7-9	TRBJ2-7	ASSQYEQY
-	TRBV5-1	TRBJ1-1	ASSTRGEINTEAF
-	TRBV9	TRBJ1-1	ASSADSRWTEAF
-	TRBV2	TRBJ1-4	ASSDVGTGNEKLF
once	TRBV6-4	TRBJ2-3	ATRLEAGSHDTQY
few	TRBV6-5	TRBJ1-2	ASSLQGTYGYT
once	TRBV11-2	TRBJ2-7	ASSLRSGPYEQY
-	TRBV3-1/TRBV3-2	TRBJ2-7	ASSQVGRVGEQY
once	TRBV3-1/TRBV3-2	TRBJ2-1	ASSQALSSGKINEQF
-	TRBV19	TRBJ2-2	ASTPGLASTGELF
-	TRBV5-8	TRBJ1-1	ASSEYEAF
-	TRBV19	TRBJ1-4	ASRPGQGRLAKLF
-	TRBV6-5	TRBJ2-7	ASSPAGLTYEQY
-	TRBV7-3	TRBJ2-5	ASSSQAGVSETQY
few	TRBV18	TRBJ2-5	ASSRERETQY
-	TRBV7-8	TRBJ2-5	ASSFFDLRGTGWQETQY
-	TRBV6-1	TRBJ1-1	ASSEHPQVSRAF
-	TRBV3-1/TRBV3-2	TRBJ1-5	ASSQEPWAGGNQPQH
-	TRBV18	TRBJ1-2	ASSPGRGAEGYT
many	TRBV2	TRBJ1-2	ASREGAYGYT
once	TRBV28	TRBJ2-1	ASSFYEYEF
-	TRBV19	TRBJ2-1	ASRPTRSSYNEQF
-	TRBV7-9	TRBJ1-5	ASSLYAGKPQH
few	TRBV12-3/TRBV12-4	TRBJ1-1	ASSTGGTEAF
-	TRBV11-3	TRBJ2-1	ASGTVTNEQF
-	TRBV9	TRBJ2-5	ASSAGTDRETQY
few	TRBV21-1	TRBJ1-2	ASSPGGCGYT
-	TRBV7-3	TRBJ2-1	ASSLGGGFQF
-	TRBV7-2	TRBJ2-5	ASSLGGGEGTQY